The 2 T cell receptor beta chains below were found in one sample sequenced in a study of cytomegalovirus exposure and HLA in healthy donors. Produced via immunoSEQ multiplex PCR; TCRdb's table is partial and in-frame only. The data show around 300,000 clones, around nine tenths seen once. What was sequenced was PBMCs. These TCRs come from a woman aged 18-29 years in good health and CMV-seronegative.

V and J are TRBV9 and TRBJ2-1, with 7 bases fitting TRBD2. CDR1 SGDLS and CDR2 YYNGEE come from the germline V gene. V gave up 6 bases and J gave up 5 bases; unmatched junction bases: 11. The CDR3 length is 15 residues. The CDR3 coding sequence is TGTGCCAGCATCGCCCTCCCGGGGGGTCACAATGAGCAGTTCTTC. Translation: CASIALPGGHNEQFF. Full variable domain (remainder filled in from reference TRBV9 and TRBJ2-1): DSGVTQTPKHLITATGQRVTLRCSPRSGDLSVYWYQQSLDQGLQFLIQYYNGEERAKGNILERFSAQQFPDLHSELNLSSLELGDSALYFCASIALPGGHNEQFFGPGTRLTVL.

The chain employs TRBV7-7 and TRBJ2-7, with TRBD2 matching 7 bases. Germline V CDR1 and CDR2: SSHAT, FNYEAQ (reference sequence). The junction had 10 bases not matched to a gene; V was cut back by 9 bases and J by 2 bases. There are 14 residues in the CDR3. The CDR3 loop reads CARGGEDHPYEQYF. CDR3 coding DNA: TGTGCCAGGGGGGGGGAGGATCACCCCTACGAGCAGTACTTC.